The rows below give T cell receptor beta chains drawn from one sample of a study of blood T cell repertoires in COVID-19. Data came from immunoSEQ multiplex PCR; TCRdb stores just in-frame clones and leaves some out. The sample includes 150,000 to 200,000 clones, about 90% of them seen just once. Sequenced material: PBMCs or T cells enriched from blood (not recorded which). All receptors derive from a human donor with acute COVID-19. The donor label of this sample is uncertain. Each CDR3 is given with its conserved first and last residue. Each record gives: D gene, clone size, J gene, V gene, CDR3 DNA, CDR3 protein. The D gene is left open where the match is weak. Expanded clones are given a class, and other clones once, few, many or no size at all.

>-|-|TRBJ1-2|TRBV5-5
TGTGCCAGCAGCCAGTACAGTGGCTACACCTTC
CASSQYSGYTF
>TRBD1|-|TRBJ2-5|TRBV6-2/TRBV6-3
TGTGCCAGCAGTCCGCCGGGACAGGGGAAGACCCAGTACTTC
CASSPPGQGKTQYF
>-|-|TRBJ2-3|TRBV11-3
TGTGCCAGCAGCCCCCGCGCCGAGTGGGATACGCAGTATTTT
CASSPRAEWDTQYF
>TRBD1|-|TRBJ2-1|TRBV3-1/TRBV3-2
TGTGCCAGCAGCCAATTACGGGACAGGGGATGGGGTGAGCAGTTCTTC
CASSQLRDRGWGEQFF
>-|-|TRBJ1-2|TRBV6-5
TGTGCCAGCAGTTACTCCAGGGGAGCTAACTATGGCTACACCTTC
CASSYSRGANYGYTF
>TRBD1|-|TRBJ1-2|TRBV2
TGTGCCAGCAGGCTAGATGGACAGGGGTATGGCTACACCTTC
CASRLDGQGYGYTF
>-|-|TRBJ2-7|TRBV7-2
TGTGCCAGCAGCTCCACACCCTCCTACGAGCAGTACTTC
CASSSTPSYEQYF
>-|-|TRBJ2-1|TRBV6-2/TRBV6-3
TGTGCCAGCAGTTACGGGGCTTACAATGAGCAGTTCTTC
CASSYGAYNEQFF
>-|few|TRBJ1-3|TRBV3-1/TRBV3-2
TGTGCCAGCAGCCAGAGCTCTGGAAACACCATATATTTT
CASSQSSGNTIYF
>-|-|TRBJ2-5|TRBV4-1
TGCGCCAGCAGCCAAGTACGGGAGACCCAGTACTTC
CASSQVRETQYF
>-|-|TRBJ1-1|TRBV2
TGTGCCAGCAGTGGCCGGGAAGGGCGGGTCCTGCTGAACACTGAAGCTTTCTTT
CASSGREGRVLLNTEAFF
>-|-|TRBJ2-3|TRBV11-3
TGTGCCAGAGGAGGGGGCGCAGATACGCAGTATTTT
CARGGGADTQYF
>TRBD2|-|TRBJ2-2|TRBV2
TGTGCCAGCAGTGAAGATCTAGCGGGGGCCGGGGAGCTGTTTTTT
CASSEDLAGAGELFF
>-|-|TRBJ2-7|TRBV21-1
TGTGCCAGCAGCGACCTCCGGGACAGAGGGTACGAGCAGTACTTC
CASSDLRDRGYEQYF
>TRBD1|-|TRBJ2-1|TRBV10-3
TGTGCCATCAGTGACACAGGGGGTTCCTACAATGAGCAGTTCTTC
CAISDTGGSYNEQFF
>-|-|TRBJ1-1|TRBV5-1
TGCGCCAGCAGTCCGGGACTGGTCGGCACTGAAGCTTTCTTT
CASSPGLVGTEAFF
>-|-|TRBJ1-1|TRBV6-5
TGTGCCAGCCTCCCTCCCGGGGTAAACACTGAAGCTTTCTTT
CASLPPGVNTEAFF
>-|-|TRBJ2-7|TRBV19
TGTGCCAGTAGGGAACAGGGGGGGTACGAGCAGTACTTC
CASREQGGYEQYF
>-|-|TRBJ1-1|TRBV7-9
TGTGCCAGCAGCCCCACGGGGAACACTGAAGCTTTCTTT
CASSPTGNTEAFF
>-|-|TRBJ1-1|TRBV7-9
TGTGCCAGCAGCTTAAATAGGGAGGCTTTCTTT
CASSLNREAFF
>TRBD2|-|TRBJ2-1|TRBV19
TGTGCCAGTAGTCCTGCGGGGGATGCCTACAATGAGCAGTTCTTC
CASSPAGDAYNEQFF
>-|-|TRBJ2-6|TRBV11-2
TGTGCCAGCAGCTTAGATATGGGAGTCTACTCTGGGGCCAACGTCCTGACTTTC
CASSLDMGVYSGANVLTF
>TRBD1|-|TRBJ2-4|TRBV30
TGTGCCTGGAGAGGGGGCCAAAACATTCAGTACTTC
CAWRGGQNIQYF
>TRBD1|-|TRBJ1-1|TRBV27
TGTGCCAGCAGTTTAATTAGGGAAGGGGGCTTAGAAGCTTTCTTT
CASSLIREGGLEAFF
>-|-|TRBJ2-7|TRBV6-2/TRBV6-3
TGTGCCAGCAGCTTATATACAGGAGAATCACCCTACGAGCAGTACTTC
CASSLYTGESPYEQYF
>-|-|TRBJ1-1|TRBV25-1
TGTGCCAGCAGACTCAGTTTCGGGGAAGGAAGCGCTGAAGCTTTCTTT
CASRLSFGEGSAEAFF
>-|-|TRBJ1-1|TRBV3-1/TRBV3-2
TGTGCCAGCAGCCTATCTGACAGTATGAACACTGAAGCTTTCTTT
CASSLSDSMNTEAFF
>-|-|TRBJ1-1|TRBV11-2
TGTGCCAGCAGCTTAGGGCCCCTAAGGCGGCGAAACACTGAAGCTTTCTTT
CASSLGPLRRRNTEAFF
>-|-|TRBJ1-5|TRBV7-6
TGTGCCAGCAGTCCGACAGAAAATCAGCCCCAGCATTTT
CASSPTENQPQHF
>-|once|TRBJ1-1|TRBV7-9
TGTGCCAGCAGCTTTGCAAGGGTCAGGGCAAGTGAAGCTTTCTTT
CASSFARVRASEAFF
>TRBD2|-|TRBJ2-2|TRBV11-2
TGTGCCAGCAGCTCCCCGGGGGGGTACGGGGAGCTGTTTTTT
CASSSPGGYGELFF
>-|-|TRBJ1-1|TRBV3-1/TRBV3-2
TGTGCCAGCAGCCTTCCCTTCGGGGGGAGAAACACTGAAGCTTTCTTT
CASSLPFGGRNTEAFF
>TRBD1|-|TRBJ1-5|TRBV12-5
TGTGCTAGTGGTTTGACAACAGGGGGCTTCGCTTATAGCAATCAGCCCCAGCATTTT
CASGLTTGGFAYSNQPQHF
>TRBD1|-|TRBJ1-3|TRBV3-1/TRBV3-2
TGTGCCAGCAGGGACGGAGGGTCAGGGGGAGCTGGAAACACCATATATTTT
CASRDGGSGGAGNTIYF
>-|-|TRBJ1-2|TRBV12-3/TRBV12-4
TGTGCCAGCAGTTTTGGGCTTCGCTATGGCTACACCTTC
CASSFGLRYGYTF
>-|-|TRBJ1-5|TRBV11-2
TGTGCCAGCAGCTTAGATCACGGGCCCCAGCATTTT
CASSLDHGPQHF
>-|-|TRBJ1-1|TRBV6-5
TGTGCCAGCAGGGGGGCGGACACAAACACTGAAGCTTTCTTT
CASRGADTNTEAFF
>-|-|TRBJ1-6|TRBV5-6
TGTGCCAGCAGCAAATTAACTGATAATTCACCCCTCCACTTT
CASSKLTDNSPLHF
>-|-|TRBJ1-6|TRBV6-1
TGTGCCAGCAGTGAATCCCCCGATTCACCCCTCCACTTT
CASSESPDSPLHF
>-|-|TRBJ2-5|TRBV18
TGTGCCAGCTCACCGGAACTCGGGGAGACCCAGTACTTC
CASSPELGETQYF
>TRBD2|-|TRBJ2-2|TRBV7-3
TGTGCCAGCAGCTTGAGTAGCGGGCACACCGGGGAGCTGTTTTTT
CASSLSSGHTGELFF
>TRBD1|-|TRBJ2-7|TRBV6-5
TGTGCCAGCGGCCGGGACAGACTCTACGAGCAGTACTTC
CASGRDRLYEQYF
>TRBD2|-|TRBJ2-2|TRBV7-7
TGTGCCAGCCGATTAGGGGCAGCGGGGGAGAACACCGGGGAGCTGTTTTTT
CASRLGAAGENTGELFF
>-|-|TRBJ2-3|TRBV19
TGTGCCAGTTCGCTCCAGGGTGGCACAGATACGCAGTATTTT
CASSLQGGTDTQYF
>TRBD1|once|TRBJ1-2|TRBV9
TGTGCCAGCAGCCGGGACAGTAACTATGGCTACACCTTC
CASSRDSNYGYTF
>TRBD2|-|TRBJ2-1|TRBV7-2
TGTGCCAGCAGCGCGCGGGGGGGCTTTATCAATGAGCAGTTCTTC
CASSARGGFINEQFF
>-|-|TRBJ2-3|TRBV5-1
TGCGCCAGCAGCTTGTACGGCGGAGCCATAGATACGCAGTATTTT
CASSLYGGAIDTQYF